This T cell receptor (beta chain) emerged from a study of T cell changes during pregnancy in multiple sclerosis. TCRdb's table, derived via immunoSEQ multiplex PCR, lists solely in-frame clones and lacks some. The data contain around 120,000 clones, about 89% of them seen just once; the ten biggest clones take up about 3%. Per germline, CDR1 PRHDT and CDR2 FYEKMQ (reference sequence). V shed 5 bases, J shed 6 bases, and the junction held 7 bases outside the gene matches. There are 13 residues in the CDR3. The input for sequencing was peripheral blood, taken after pregnancy. The rearrangement links TRBV13 to TRBJ2-7; 7 bases fit TRBD2. The clonotype was recovered from a female donor with multiple sclerosis, enrolled in a pregnancy study. CDR3 DNA sequence: TGTGCCAGCAGCCGGGGGGAAATGGCCGAGCAGTACTTC. This sequence encodes CASSRGEMAEQYF.